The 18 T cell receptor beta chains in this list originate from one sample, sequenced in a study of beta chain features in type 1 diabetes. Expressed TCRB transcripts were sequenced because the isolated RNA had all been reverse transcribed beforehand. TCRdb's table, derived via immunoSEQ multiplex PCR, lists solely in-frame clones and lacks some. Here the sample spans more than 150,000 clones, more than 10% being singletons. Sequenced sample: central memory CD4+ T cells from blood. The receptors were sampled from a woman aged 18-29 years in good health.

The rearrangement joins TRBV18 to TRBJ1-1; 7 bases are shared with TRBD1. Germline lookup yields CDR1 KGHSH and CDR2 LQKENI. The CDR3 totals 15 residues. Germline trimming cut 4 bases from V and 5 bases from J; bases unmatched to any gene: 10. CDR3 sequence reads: CASSLTGQAGTEAFF. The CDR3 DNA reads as TGTGCCAGCTCACTGACCGGACAGGCGGGGACTGAAGCTTTCTTT.

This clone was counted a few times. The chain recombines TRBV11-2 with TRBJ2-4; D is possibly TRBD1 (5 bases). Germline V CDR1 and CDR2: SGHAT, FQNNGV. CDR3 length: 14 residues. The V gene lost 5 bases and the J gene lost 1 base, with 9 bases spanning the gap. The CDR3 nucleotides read TGTGCCAGCAGCCCAGGGTTTGCCAAAAACATTCAGTACTTC. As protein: CASSPGFAKNIQYF.

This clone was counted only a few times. The CDR3 sequence: CASSQNFRGVDEQFF. The CDR3 coding sequence is TGTGCCAGCAGCCAGAACTTTCGGGGGGTCGATGAGCAGTTCTTC. The V and J genes are TRBV4-2 and TRBJ2-1, with TRBD2 matching over 7 bases. Germline assignment: CDR1 LGHNA and CDR2 YNFKEQ. Trimming at V came to 3 bases and at J to 8 bases, leaving 10 bases not matched to a gene. This CDR3 region has 15 residues.

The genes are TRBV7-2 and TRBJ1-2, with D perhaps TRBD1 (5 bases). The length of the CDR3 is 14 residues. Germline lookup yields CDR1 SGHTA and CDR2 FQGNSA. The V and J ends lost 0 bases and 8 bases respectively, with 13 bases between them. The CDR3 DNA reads TGTGCCAGCAGCTTAGCGCGTTCAGGGAAGGGCTACACCTTC. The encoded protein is CASSLARSGKGYTF.

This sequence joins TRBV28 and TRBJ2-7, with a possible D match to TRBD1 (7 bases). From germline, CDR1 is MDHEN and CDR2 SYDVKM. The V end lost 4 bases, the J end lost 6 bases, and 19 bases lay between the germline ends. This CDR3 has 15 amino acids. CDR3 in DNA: TGTGCCAGCAGTTCCCACGGCAGGGGGGATGGCGAGCAGTACTTC. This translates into CASSSHGRGDGEQYF.

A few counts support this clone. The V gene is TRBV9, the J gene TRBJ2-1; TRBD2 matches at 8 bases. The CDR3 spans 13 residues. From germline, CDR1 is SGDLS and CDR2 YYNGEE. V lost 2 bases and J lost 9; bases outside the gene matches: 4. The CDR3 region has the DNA TGTGCCAGCAGCGTGAGCGGGAGAGGTGAGCAGTTCTTC. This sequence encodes CASSVSGRGEQFF.

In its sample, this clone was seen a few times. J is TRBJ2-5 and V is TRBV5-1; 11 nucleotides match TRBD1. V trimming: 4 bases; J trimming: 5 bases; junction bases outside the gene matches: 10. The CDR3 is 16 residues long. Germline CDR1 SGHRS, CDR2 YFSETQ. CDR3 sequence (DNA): TGCGCCAGCAGCCTGACGGGACAGGGGGTATTGGAGACCCAGTACTTC. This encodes CASSLTGQGVLETQYF.

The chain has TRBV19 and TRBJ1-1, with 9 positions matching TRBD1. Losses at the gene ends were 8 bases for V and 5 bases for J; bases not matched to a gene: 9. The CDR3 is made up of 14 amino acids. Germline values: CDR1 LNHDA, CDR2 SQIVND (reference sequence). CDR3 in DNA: TGTGCCAGTTCTACAGGGGGCAGATGGACTGAAGCTTTCTTT. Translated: CASSTGGRWTEAFF.

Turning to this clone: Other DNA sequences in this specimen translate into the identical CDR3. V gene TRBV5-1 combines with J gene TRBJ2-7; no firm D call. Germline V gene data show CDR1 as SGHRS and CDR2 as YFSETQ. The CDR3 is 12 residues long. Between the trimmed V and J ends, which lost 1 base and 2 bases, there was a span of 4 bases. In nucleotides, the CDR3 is TGCGCCAGCAGCTTGACAGCCTACGAGCAGTACTTC. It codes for CASSLTAYEQYF.

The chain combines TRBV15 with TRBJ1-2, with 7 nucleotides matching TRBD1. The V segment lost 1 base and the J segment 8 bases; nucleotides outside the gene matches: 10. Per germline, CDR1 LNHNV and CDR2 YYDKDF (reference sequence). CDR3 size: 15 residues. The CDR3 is CATSRARQGREGYTF. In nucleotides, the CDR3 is TGTGCCACCAGCAGAGCAAGACAGGGAAGGGAGGGCTACACCTTC. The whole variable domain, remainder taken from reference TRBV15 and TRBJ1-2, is DAMVIQNPRYQVTQFGKPVTLSCSQTLNHNVMYWYQQKSSQAPKLLFHYYDKDFNNEADTPDNFQSRRPNTSFCFLDIRSPGLGDTAMYLCATSRARQGREGYTFGSGTRLTVV.

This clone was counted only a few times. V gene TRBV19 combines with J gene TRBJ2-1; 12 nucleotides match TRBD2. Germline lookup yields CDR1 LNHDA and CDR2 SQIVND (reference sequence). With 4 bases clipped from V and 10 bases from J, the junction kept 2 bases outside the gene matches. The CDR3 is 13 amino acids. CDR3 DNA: TGTGCCAGTAGTACTACTAGCGGGAGGGAGCAGTTCTTC. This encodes CASSTTSGREQFF.

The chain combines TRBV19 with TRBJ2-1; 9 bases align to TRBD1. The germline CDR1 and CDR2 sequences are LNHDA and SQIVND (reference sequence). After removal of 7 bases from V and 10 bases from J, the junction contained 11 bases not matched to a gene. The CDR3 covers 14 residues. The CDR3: CASTQMTGGYEQFF. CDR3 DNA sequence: TGTGCCAGTACCCAGATGACAGGGGGTTACGAGCAGTTCTTC.

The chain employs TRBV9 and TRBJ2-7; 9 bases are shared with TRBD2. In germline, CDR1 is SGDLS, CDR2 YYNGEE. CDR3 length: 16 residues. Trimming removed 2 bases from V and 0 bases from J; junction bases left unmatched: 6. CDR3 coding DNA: TGTGCCAGCAGCGTGAGCGGGGGGACCTCCTCCTACGAGCAGTACTTC. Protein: CASSVSGGTSSYEQYF.

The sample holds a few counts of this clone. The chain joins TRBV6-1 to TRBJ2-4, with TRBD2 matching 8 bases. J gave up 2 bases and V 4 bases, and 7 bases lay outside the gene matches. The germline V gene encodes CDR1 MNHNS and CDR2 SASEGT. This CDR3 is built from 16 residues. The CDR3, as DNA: TGTGCCAGCAGTGTTGGGAGCGGGAGAACCAAAAACATTCAGTACTTC. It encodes CASSVGSGRTKNIQYF.

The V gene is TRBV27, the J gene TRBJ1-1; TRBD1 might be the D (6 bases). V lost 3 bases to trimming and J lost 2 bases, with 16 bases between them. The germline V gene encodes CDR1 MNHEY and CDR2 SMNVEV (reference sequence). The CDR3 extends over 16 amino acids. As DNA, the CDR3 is TGTGCCAGCAGTTTTAAACCAAGCAGGGGAAACACTGAAGCTTTCTTT. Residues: CASSFKPSRGNTEAFF.

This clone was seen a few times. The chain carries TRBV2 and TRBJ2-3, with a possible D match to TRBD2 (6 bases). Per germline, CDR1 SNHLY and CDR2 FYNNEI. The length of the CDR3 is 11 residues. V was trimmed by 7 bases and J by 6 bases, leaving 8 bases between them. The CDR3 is CASTRGDTQYF. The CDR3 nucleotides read TGTGCCAGCACCCGGGGGGATACGCAGTATTTT.

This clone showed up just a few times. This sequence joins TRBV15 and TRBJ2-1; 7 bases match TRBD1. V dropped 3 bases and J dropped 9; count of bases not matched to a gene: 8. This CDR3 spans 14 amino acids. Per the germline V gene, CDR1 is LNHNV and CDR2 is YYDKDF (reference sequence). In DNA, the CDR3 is TGTGCCACCAGCAGCCAACAGGGGACAAGTGAGCAGTTCTTC. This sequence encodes CATSSQQGTSEQFF. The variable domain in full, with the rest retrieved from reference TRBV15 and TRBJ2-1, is DAMVIQNPRYQVTQFGKPVTLSCSQTLNHNVMYWYQQKSSQAPKLLFHYYDKDFNNEADTPDNFQSRRPNTSFCFLDIRSPGLGDTAMYLCATSSQQGTSEQFFGPGTRLTVL.

The CDR3 DNA sequence: TGTGCCAGCAGCCGACACCACCCCGGGACAGGGGGCGGCAAACTGTTTTTT. This encodes CASSRHHPGTGGGKLFF. This chain uses TRBV14 with TRBJ1-4, with 12 bases matching TRBD1. Per germline, CDR1 SGHDN and CDR2 FVKESK. The CDR3 has 17 residues. Trimming removed 4 bases from V and 11 bases from J; junction bases left unmatched: 14.